The source of this T cell receptor beta chain is a study of blood T cell repertoires in COVID-19. How the authors handled the data: Amplifying reference gene primers gave estimates of nucleated cell counts. The protocol was immunoSEQ multiplex PCR, while the TCRdb copy is restricted to in-frame clones and leaves out a portion. V, J and clone size reflect that table, while D and trimming were determined from the DNA. The repertoire has around 300,000 clones, about 90% of them found once; the top ten carry about 1.7%. Donors were grouped by their self-reported clinical history. CDR3 length: 11 residues. Trimming removed 6 bases from V and 7 bases from J, with 10 bases in between.

Material for sequencing was PBMCs or T cells enriched from blood (not recorded which). The sequence was collected from a woman between 18 and 29 years old with acute COVID-19. The rearrangement uses TRBV12-3 or TRBV12-4 and TRBJ2-7; D possibly corresponds to TRBD1 (5 bases). The CDR3 spells CASRGLGEQYF. The DNA for the CDR3 is TGTGCCAGCAGGGGGCTGGGGGAGCAGTACTTC.